Reported below is one T cell receptor (beta chain). Its matching antigen is unknown. This CDR3 spans 15 amino acids. The V end lost 2 bases, the J end lost 4 bases, and 14 bases lay between the germline ends. Germline loops: CDR1 KGHSH, CDR2 LQKENI. The sample comes from a study of breast tumors, draining lymph nodes, adjacent tissues. MiXCR, run by TCRdb on the multiplex PCR reads, gives a single entry per CDR3 protein. The sample consists of 20,000 to 25,000 distinct CDR3 sequences, 41% of them appearing once. Whole-study findings and limits: Tumor T cell lymph node origin was a supported hypothesis, not proven. Tumors had less TCR diversity than lymph nodes, more than nontumor tissue. Luminal-like breast cancer showed significantly higher tumor–nontumor repertoire similarity than basal-like.

The sample comprised breast tumor tissue. This TCR derives from a female donor with breast cancer. Some clones in this sample may be carry-over from other donors' samples. V is TRBV18 and J is TRBJ1-2; D unclear. CDR3 bases: TGTGCCAGCTCACCAGATGTACTTCGGAGCTATGGCTACACCTTC. The encoded protein is CASSPDVLRSYGYTF.